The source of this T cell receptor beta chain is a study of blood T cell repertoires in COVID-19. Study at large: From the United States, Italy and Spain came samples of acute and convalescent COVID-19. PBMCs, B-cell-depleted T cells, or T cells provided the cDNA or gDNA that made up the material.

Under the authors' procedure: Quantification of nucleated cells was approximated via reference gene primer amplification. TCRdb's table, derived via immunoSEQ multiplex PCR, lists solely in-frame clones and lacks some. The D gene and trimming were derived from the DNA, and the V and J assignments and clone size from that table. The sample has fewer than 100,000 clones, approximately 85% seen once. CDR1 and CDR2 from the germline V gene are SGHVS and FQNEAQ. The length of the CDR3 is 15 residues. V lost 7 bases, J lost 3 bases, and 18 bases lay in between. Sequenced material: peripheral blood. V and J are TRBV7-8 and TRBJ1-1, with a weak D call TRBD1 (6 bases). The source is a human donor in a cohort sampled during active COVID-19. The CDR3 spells CASKPNPTGYTEAFF. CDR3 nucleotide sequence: TGTGCCAGCAAGCCGAACCCGACAGGTTACACTGAAGCTTTCTTT.